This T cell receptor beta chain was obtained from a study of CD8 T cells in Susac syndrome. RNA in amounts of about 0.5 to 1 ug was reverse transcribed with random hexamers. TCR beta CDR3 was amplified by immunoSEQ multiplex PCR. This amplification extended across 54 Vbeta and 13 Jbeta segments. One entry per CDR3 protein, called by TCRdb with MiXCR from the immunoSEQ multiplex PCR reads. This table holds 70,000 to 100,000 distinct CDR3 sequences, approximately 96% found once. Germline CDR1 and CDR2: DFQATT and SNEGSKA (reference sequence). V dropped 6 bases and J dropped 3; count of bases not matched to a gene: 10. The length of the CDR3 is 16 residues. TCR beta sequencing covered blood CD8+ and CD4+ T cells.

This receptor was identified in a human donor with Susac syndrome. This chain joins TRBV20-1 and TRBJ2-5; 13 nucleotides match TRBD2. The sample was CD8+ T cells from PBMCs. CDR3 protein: CSAHAPGTSGKETQYF. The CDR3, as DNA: TGCAGTGCCCACGCCCCCGGGACTAGCGGGAAAGAGACCCAGTACTTC.